This T cell receptor beta chain was identified in a study of T cells in Graves' hyperthyroidism and ophthalmopathy (dated by TCRdb to between 2018 and 2021). Regarding the research as a whole: Peripheral blood was collected at initial diagnosis, before any treatment. An independent validation cohort of some 18 hyperthyroidism patients and 17 patients who later progressed to ophthalmopathy tested prospective prediction of ophthalmopathy. The study also compared thyroid tissue and blood T-cell repertoires from roughly 6 Graves' hyperthyroidism patients. For training and testing, the approximately 97 patients in the discovery cohort were randomly divided in a 7:3 ratio. After blood sampling, hyperthyroidism patients were treated with methimazole at a starting dose of 30 mg daily, and ophthalmopathy patients were treated with high-dose intravenous methylprednisolone. The paper reports TCR Vbeta CDR3 sequencing of approximately 140 peripheral blood samples: under 45 ophthalmopathy, fewer than 80 hyperthyroidism and around 17 progressor patients. TCR V-J signatures able to tell the groups apart were searched for in a discovery cohort of 90 to 100 patients, of whom 40 to 45 had Graves' ophthalmopathy and about 60 had stable Graves' hyperthyroidism. On the study overall, not on this receptor specifically: In validation, progression to ophthalmopathy was predicted by the model with nearly 71% sensitivity and roughly 76% specificity, a median of about 6 months before onset. Most expanded thyroid clonotypes (frequency above 0.001) were also detected in blood, suggesting blood repertoires may reflect thyroid immune responses. In cross-validation, a model built on a 13 V-J signature told ophthalmopathy apart from stable hyperthyroidism with approximately 91% sensitivity and 81% to 82% specificity, and in testing the same model reached 80%/75%. Sample size was not statistically predetermined, and blinding of investigators to group allocation was not performed.

The V end loses 5 bases and the J end loses 9 bases, and a stretch of 20 bases separates them. The germline V gene gives CDR1 as MDHEN and CDR2 as SYDVKM. The CDR3 spans 15 residues, from the cysteine through the phenylalanine. Only the CDR3 portion is preserved as DNA: 45 bases, with reading frame beginning at the first base. The TCR beta CDR3 regions were amplified from the RNA transcripts. The first round of RT-PCR for the TCR CDR3 was performed with the HTBI primer set and the Qiagen OneStep RT-PCR kit. Libraries were constructed in a second round of multiplex PCR, after which size selection and purification were performed. Paired-end sequencing of the libraries was performed with 100 bp reads on an Illumina HiSeq2000. Regarding the original processing steps: SOAPnuke was used to process the raw data, with reads discarded if the reads contained adapters or uncalled bases, had a mean Phred below 15, or lacked an exact constant-primer or identifier match. COPE v1.2.5 was used to merge the high-quality paired reads, and each unique nucleotide sequence was defined as a clonotype. MiTCR v1.1 was used to align clonotypes to the IMGT TRBV, TRBD and TRBJ reference segments. The analysis was restricted to V-J combinations with a frequency above 0.0001, which together covered 98% to 99.2% of the repertoires. The TCS score was defined as F50 (clonal expansion) divided by E x V (chaos), with BLOSUM62-based TCRdist calculated between CDR3 peptides within each V-J. Welch's t-statistics and random forest reduced 514 V-J features to 13, which were used in a naive Bayes classifier (R e1071). TCRdb itself trimmed the public reads at Q25 with fastp, ran MiXCR and retained productive beta chains. Every CDR3 protein is listed once, alongside the most common genes and DNA of its rows. The V and J calls were determined by TCRdb, not by the authors. Here the sample has around 200,000 distinct CDR3 sequences; approximately 17% occur a single time. Under 35% of the sample rests with the top ten.

This clonotype has a count of ten or more. There is no known antigen for this receptor. No quality values exist for individual bases; no much larger clone is one base distant. Stable Graves' hyperthyroidism was defined as no progression to ophthalmopathy during 18 months of follow-up. The hyperthyroidism patients were between 18 and 65 years old and newly diagnosed, with a disease duration of less than 2 months. Exclusion was applied to patients with uncontrolled infections, other autoimmune diseases, pregnancy or lactation. Diagnoses were established on the basis of clinical symptoms, serum thyroxine and TRAb, thyroid ultrasound, and orbital computed tomography. PBMCs were separated from roughly 10 ml of fresh peripheral blood using Ficoll-Paque density gradient centrifugation. Total RNA was extracted with Trizol reagent, and quality was checked on an Agilent 2100 Bioanalyzer.

Sequencing was performed on blood. The V and J genes are TRBV28 and TRBJ1-5; perhaps TRBD1 is the D gene, with 6 bases matching. This TCR came from a woman aged 50 to 60 with Graves' hyperthyroidism. The CDR3 protein is CASSRGGGLFWPQHF. The bases are TGTGCCAGCAGTCGAGGGGGGGGGTTGTTTTGGCCCCAGCATTTT.